This TCR beta chain was sequenced for a study of blood T cells in healthy people across ages. V lost 7 bases, J lost 3 bases, and 10 bases lay in between. CDR1 is SQVTM and CDR2 is ANQGSEA in the germline V gene. The CDR3 has 11 residues. Overall study results and limits: Across samples, TCR beta diversity tracked strongly with naive T cell percentage. A roughly linear age-dependent decrease characterized TCR beta diversity per million T cells.

PBMCs were isolated at a quantity of at least 6.5 million per sample. This clonotype was counted a few times. What it binds is not known. Next came a second PCR, run for roughly 6 to 11 cycles, which used a sample-barcoded 5' primer along with a J-beta primer mix. TCRdb independently ran MiXCR on the 5' RACE reads; one entry per CDR3 protein. The sample yields roughly 1.4 million distinct CDR3 sequences, roughly 64% seen once. The chain links TRBV29-1 to TRBJ2-7, with unresolved D. Sequenced sample: blood. This TCR came from a man between 18 and 29 years old in good health. The CDR3: CSAQDGYEQYF. CDR3 in DNA: TGCAGCGCCCAGGACGGCTACGAGCAGTACTTC.